This T cell receptor (beta chain) was sequenced in a study of identical twins. cDNA molecules carried unique molecular identifiers, and template switching added a universal primer site. A single record per CDR3 protein comes from TCRdb applying MiXCR to the 5' RACE reads. Counted here are around 280,000 distinct CDR3 sequences, approximately 8.5% occurring once; the ten biggest clones make up approximately 2%. A few counts support this clonotype. The V gene's germline CDR1 is SQVTM and CDR2 ANQGSEA. With 3 bases removed from V and 5 bases from J, the gap between germline ends came to 6 bases. CDR3 length: 11 amino acids. The same data also went into a second study, on yellow fever vaccine responses in identical twins. That source reports: Twins reportedly appeared to share part of their vaccine T cell response while keeping part individual.

The specimen was memory (CD45RO+) T cells sorted from blood. The sequence came from a woman between 18 and 29 years old in good health. The rearrangement joins TRBV29-1 to TRBJ2-3; D is unresolved. CDR3 nucleotide sequence: TGCAGCGTTGAGATTGGAGATACGCAGTATTTT. Residues: CSVEIGDTQYF.